The rows below give T cell receptor beta chains drawn from one sample of a study of cytomegalovirus exposure and HLA in healthy donors. Assay used: immunoSEQ multiplex PCR; TCRdb lists only in-frame clones, some missing. The data show 120,000 to 150,000 clones, roughly three quarters seen once. The sample consisted of PBMCs. The receptors derive from a male donor in good health and CMV-seronegative. CDR3s leave out the opening cysteine and the closing phenylalanine or tryptophan.

>14|TRBV4-2|TRBJ2-1
ASSQVGGGVYNEQF
>11|TRBV5-4|TRBJ1-1
ASSLGGGTEAF
>13|TRBV28|TRBJ2-5
ASSLGQGNLETQY
>12|TRBV6-4|TRBJ1-6
ASSEGDSNSPLH
>11|TRBV30|TRBJ2-7
AWSPLAGGKQY
>13|TRBV28|TRBJ1-5
AIRTGQQGNQPQH
>11|TRBV27|TRBJ1-1
ASSLIRGTEAF
>12|TRBV6-1|TRBJ2-7
ASSAVQGLYEQY
>12|TRBV19|TRBJ1-2
ASSRGGAVYGYT
>11|TRBV7-6|.
ASSETGGHEQY
>10|TRBV10-1|TRBJ1-1
ASKDRNTEAF
>12|TRBV29-1|TRBJ1-1
SVDRGQPNTEAF
>12|TRBV4-3|TRBJ2-6
ASSQRSGANVLT
>11|TRBV19|TRBJ2-7
ASSMSVPYEQY
>12|TRBV5-4|TRBJ2-3
ASSYSGGEDTQY
>12|TRBV5-1|TRBJ1-2
ASSPSTGNYGYT
>14|TRBV5-6|TRBJ2-7
ASSLGAGGSSYEQY
>12|TRBV5-1|TRBJ2-5
ATSPSGGEETQY
>12|TRBV30|TRBJ1-1
AWRGLGGYTEAF
>14|TRBV15|TRBJ1-3
ATSRRLTGERNTIY
>12|TRBV25-1|TRBJ1-1
ASTYGQGATEAF
>12|TRBV11-3|TRBJ2-7
ASSVTGAENEQY
>10|TRBV28|TRBJ2-7
ASSLLRDSQS
>14|TRBV4-1|TRBJ1-1
ASSQALTGTHTEAF
>11|TRBV11-3|TRBJ2-7
ASSKLNSYEQY